This entry features one T cell receptor beta chain sequence. This clone was recorded only once. Its antigen is currently not known. Per-base qualities were not stored, and no clone one base away is much larger. Patients with autoimmune disease history or receiving systemic immunosuppression were excluded from the trial. Peripheral blood for TCR sequencing was collected from all dose cohorts at baseline, on cycle 4 day 1, and on cycle 7 day 1. Samples came from an open-label, multicenter, first-in-human phase I dose-escalation trial of ivuxolimab. Adults with locally advanced or metastatic head and neck squamous cell, hepatocellular, melanoma or renal cell carcinoma were enrolled in the trial. Before TCR sequencing, CD4+ T cells and CD8+ T cells from peripheral blood were sorted into separate populations. For sequencing of the TCRbeta CDR3 region, genomic DNA was extracted from the sorted cells. The immunoSEQ Assay was used for sequencing of TCRbeta CDR3 regions. TCRdb mirrors the immuneACCESS table, restricted to in-frame sequences. Some clones are absent from its copies; in checked studies, under half trace to an unresolved V gene, and the reason for the others is unknown. This sample holds 50,000 or so clones; approximately 78% were observed only once. The top ten clones comprise around 0.8% of the sample.

The germline V and J ends show losses of 3 bases and 1 base respectively, and no gene match explains 1 base of the junction. Per the germline V gene (reference sequence), LNHDA is the CDR1 and SQIVND is the CDR2. From the cysteine up to the phenylalanine, the CDR3 has a length of 15 residues. This entry keeps only the CDR3 DNA: 45 bases, framed from base 1. These data are taken from a study of OX40 agonist ivuxolimab in advanced cancers. Study-level background: Ivuxolimab was an agonistic, fully human IgG2 monoclonal antibody directed against OX40 (CD134), a costimulatory receptor. Intravenous ivuxolimab was administered to patients every 2 weeks at six dose levels: 0.01, 0.1, 0.3, 1.5, 3 and 10 mg/kg. Of the roughly 52 patients in dose escalation, about 19 had hepatocellular carcinoma, approximately 15 had melanoma, 9 had renal cell carcinoma and 9 had head and neck cancer. In the dose-escalation cohort, 65% to 90% of patients were male, and the mean age was roughly 60 years, with a range of roughly 20 to 80. Patients were allowed to have had prior anti-PD-1, anti-PD-L1 or anti-CTLA-4 therapy, and 40% of the dose-escalation patients had previously received checkpoint inhibitors. Partial responses occurred in three dose-escalation patients, of whom one had hepatocellular carcinoma and two had cutaneous melanoma. The purpose of peripheral TCRbeta sequencing was to test whether ivuxolimab changed TCR sequence diversity and led to clonal T-cell expansion. The monotherapy dose-escalation portion (N ≈ 57 patients) of the phase I ivuxolimab trial is reported in the paper. The study at large found these results: Low levels of normalized T-cell clonal expansion were also seen in some patients who did not respond. At doses of 0.1 to 3.0 mg/kg, clonal expansion of both CD4+ and CD8+ T cells in blood was seen between baseline and week 6. After ivuxolimab, more expanded clones were found on average in CD8+ T cells than in CD4+ T cells. Partial responders in the 0.1-3.0 mg/kg groups had among the lowest normalized peripheral clonal expansion, especially among CD8+ T cells. Which antigens the clonally expanded peripheral T cells were specific for was not determined.

The sample in question was CD4+ or CD8+ T cells sorted from blood, obtained in a trial of the OX40 agonist ivuxolimab. The sequence was collected from an adult with an advanced solid tumor such as melanoma, head and neck, liver or kidney cancer. The rearranged segments are TRBV19 and TRBJ2-2, and TRBD1 matches 8 of the central bases. The CDR3 protein sequence reads: CASSIGQGNTGELFF. The nucleotides read TGTGCCAGTAGTATCGGACAGGGGAACACCGGGGAGCTGTTTTTT.